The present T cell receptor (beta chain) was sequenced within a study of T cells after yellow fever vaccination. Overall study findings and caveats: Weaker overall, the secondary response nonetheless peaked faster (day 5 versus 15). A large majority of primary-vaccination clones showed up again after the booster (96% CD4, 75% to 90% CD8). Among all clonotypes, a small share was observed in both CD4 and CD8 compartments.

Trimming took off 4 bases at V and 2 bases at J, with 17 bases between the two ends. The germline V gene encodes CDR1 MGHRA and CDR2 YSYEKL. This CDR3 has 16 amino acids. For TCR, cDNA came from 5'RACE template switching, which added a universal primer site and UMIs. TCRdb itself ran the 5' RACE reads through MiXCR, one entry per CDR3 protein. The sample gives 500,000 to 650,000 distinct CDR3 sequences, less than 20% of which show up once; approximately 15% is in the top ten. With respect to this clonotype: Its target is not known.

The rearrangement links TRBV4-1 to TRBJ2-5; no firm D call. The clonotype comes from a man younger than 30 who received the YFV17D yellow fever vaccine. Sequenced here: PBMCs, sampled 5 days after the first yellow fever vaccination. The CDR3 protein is CASSLEAATLQETQYF. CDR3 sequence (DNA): TGCGCCAGCAGCCTCGAGGCGGCGACCCTACAAGAGACCCAGTACTTC.